A single sample is the source of the 3 T cell receptor beta chains below, sequenced in a study of OX40 agonist ivuxolimab in advanced cancers. TCRdb keeps only in-frame clones here, not all; method: immunoSEQ multiplex PCR. Among 59,000 or so clones listed, more than 75% were seen once. The sequencing here drew on CD4+ or CD8+ T cells sorted from blood, taken in a trial of the OX40 agonist ivuxolimab. All receptors derive from an adult with an advanced solid tumor such as melanoma, head and neck, liver or kidney cancer.

The chain uses TRBV9 and TRBJ1-2; D ambiguous. Trimming stripped 3 bases from V and 5 bases from J, with 17 bases between. In germline, CDR1 is SGDLS, CDR2 YYNGEE. The CDR3 totals 15 residues. CDR3 in amino acids: CASSGVHSRAYGYTF. The CDR3 DNA reads as TGTGCCAGCAGCGGGGTCCACTCCCGAGCGTATGGCTACACCTTC. Looking up the rest from reference TRBV9 and TRBJ1-2 gives the full variable domain: DSGVTQTPKHLITATGQRVTLRCSPRSGDLSVYWYQQSLDQGLQFLIQYYNGEERAKGNILERFSAQQFPDLHSELNLSSLELGDSALYFCASSGVHSRAYGYTFGSGTRLTVV.

This chain joins TRBV30 and TRBJ1-1, with a possible D match to TRBD1 (5 bases). The V end lost 2 bases, the J end lost 2 bases, and 9 bases lay between the germline ends. Germline V CDR1 and CDR2: GTSNPN, SVGIG (reference sequence). There are 13 residues in the CDR3. The DNA of the CDR3 is TGTGCCTGGAGTCCCCGGGGCAACACTGAAGCTTTCTTT. Translated, it gives CAWSPRGNTEAFF.

The chain couples TRBV4-1 to TRBJ2-1, with TRBD1 as a possible D gene (7 bases). V was pared by 0 bases and J by 6 bases, with 24 bases between. CDR1 MGHRA and CDR2 YSYEKL come from the germline V gene. The CDR3 spans 19 residues. In DNA form, the CDR3 reads TGCGCCAGCAGCCAAGATTGGGAGGCTACAGGGGTATCCGGCAATGAGCAGTTCTTC. It is translated as CASSQDWEATGVSGNEQFF.